The 14 T cell receptor beta chains below all came from one sample that was sequenced in a study of early T cells in non-severe SARS-CoV-2 infection. TCRdb analysed the 5' RACE reads with MiXCR anew, one entry per CDR3 protein. This table holds more than 65,000 distinct CDR3 sequences, over 10% found once. The specimen was whole blood. These receptors were obtained from an adult who was a healthcare worker with PCR-confirmed SARS-CoV-2 infection or an uninfected control (not recorded which).

This clonotype was counted many times. This rearrangement joins TRBV4-3 to TRBJ2-1, with 8 bases that match TRBD2. V dropped 3 bases and J dropped 7; count of bases not matched to a gene: 8. Looked up from germline, CDR1 is LGHNA and CDR2 is YSLEER. CDR3 size: 15 residues. CDR3 loop: CASSHPSGSGNEQFF. CDR3 sequence (DNA): TGCGCCAGCAGCCATCCAAGCGGGAGCGGTAATGAGCAGTTCTTC.

In this sample, this clonotype turned up a few times. The chain has TRBV6-2 or TRBV6-3 and TRBJ2-1, with D perhaps TRBD1 or TRBD2 (7 bases each). The CDR3 has 17 amino acids. V lost 5 bases and J lost 0, with 17 bases in between. Germline V gene data show CDR1 as MNHEY and CDR2 as SVGEGT. CDR3 sequence reads: CASSDTGAGVSYNEQFF. In DNA, the CDR3 is TGTGCCAGCAGTGACACAGGGGCGGGAGTCTCCTACAATGAGCAGTTCTTC.

This rearrangement joins TRBV11-2 to TRBJ2-1; 8 bases map to TRBD2. Trimming removed 0 bases from V and 6 bases from J; junction bases left unmatched: 4. Germline V gene sequence: CDR1 SGHAT, CDR2 FQNNGV. The CDR3 contains 15 residues. Here the CDR3 reads CASSLDGLAGNEQFF. CDR3 DNA sequence: TGTGCCAGCAGCTTAGACGGCCTAGCGGGCAATGAGCAGTTCTTC.

The table lists this clonotype with a few counts. The chain joins TRBV7-9 to TRBJ2-3; TRBD2 aligns across 8 bases. The CDR3 totals 19 residues. The germline V gene has CDR1 SEHNR and CDR2 FQNEAQ (reference sequence). The J segment lost 3 bases and the V segment lost 2 bases, leaving 16 bases of the junction unmatched. The CDR3 loop reads CASSLTLLAGKGGTDTQYF. Here the CDR3 DNA reads TGTGCCAGCAGCTTAACGTTGCTAGCGGGCAAAGGTGGAACAGATACGCAGTATTTT.

This clonotype was observed many times. V is TRBV2 and J is TRBJ2-7; a weak D match, TRBD2 (5 bases). The V end lost 8 bases, the J end lost 4 bases, and 9 bases lay between the germline ends. The germline V gene has CDR1 SNHLY and CDR2 FYNNEI. The CDR3 is 11 residues long. The CDR3 DNA is TGTGCCAGCGGGAGAGGGTACGAGCAGTACTTC. Translation gives CASGRGYEQYF.

This clonotype was recorded at least ten times. This sequence joins TRBV7-3 and TRBJ2-5; TRBD1 matches at 8 bases. After removal of 4 bases from V and 4 bases from J, the junction contained 8 bases not matched to a gene. The CDR3 totals 15 residues. Germline CDR1 SGHTA, CDR2 FQGTGA. CDR3 sequence reads: CASSSRTGYGETQYF. The CDR3 DNA is TGTGCCAGCAGCTCCAGGACAGGGTACGGAGAGACCCAGTACTTC.

This clonotype has only one observation. This sequence may be a read error, since a much larger clone differs from it by one base. The V gene is TRBV3-1, the J gene TRBJ2-7, with no clear D. The CDR3 is 11 amino acids. Deletions cut 2 bases from V and 3 bases from J, with 2 bases between. Looked up from germline, CDR1 is LGHDT and CDR2 is YNNKEL (reference sequence). CDR3 sequence (DNA): TGTGCCAGCAGCCAACGCTACGAGCAGTACTTC. It is translated as CASSQRYEQYF.

V usage is TRBV3-1 and J usage is TRBJ2-3; no clear D gene. Germline values: CDR1 LGHDT, CDR2 YNNKEL (reference sequence). V shed 0 bases and J shed 2 bases, with 3 bases lying between them. This CDR3 comprises 13 residues. The CDR3 here is CASSQEVTDTQYF. The DNA for the CDR3 is TGTGCCAGCAGCCAAGAAGTCACAGATACGCAGTATTTT.

The chain combines TRBV9 with TRBJ1-1; D remains ambiguous. Germline V gives CDR1 SGDLS, CDR2 YYNGEE. The CDR3 has 14 amino acids. V lost 3 bases and J 2 bases, leaving 11 bases between the germline ends. CDR3 sequence (DNA): TGTGCCAGCAGCGCCCAAACTGTTAACACTGAAGCTTTCTTT. This sequence encodes CASSAQTVNTEAFF.

This clonotype was seen more than once but under ten times. The J gene is TRBJ2-1, the V gene TRBV5-1; TRBD1 matches at 7 bases. Trimming removed 0 bases from V and 6 bases from J; junction bases left unmatched: 6. The CDR3 is 15 residues long. Germline values: CDR1 SGHRS, CDR2 YFSETQ. The CDR3 reads CASSLGDSRSNEQFF. Written as DNA, the CDR3 is TGCGCCAGCAGCTTGGGGGACAGCCGCTCCAATGAGCAGTTCTTC.

This clonotype was observed many times. This chain uses TRBV7-6 with TRBJ2-5; D gene ambiguous. This CDR3 region has 13 residues. The germline V and J ends were trimmed by 2 bases and 4 bases, with 8 bases remaining between them. CDR1 and CDR2 from the germline V gene are SGHVS and FNYEAQ. CDR3 coding DNA: TGTGCCAGCAGCTTAACGTGGCGAGAGACCCAGTACTTC. This codes for CASSLTWRETQYF.

This clonotype appeared many times. V and J are TRBV7-9 and TRBJ2-1, with 10 bases fitting TRBD2. The germline V gene has CDR1 SEHNR and CDR2 FQNEAQ (reference sequence). After removal of 5 bases from V and 6 bases from J, the junction contained 10 bases not matched to a gene. The CDR3 loop spans 16 amino acids. The CDR3 protein is CASSVYTSGVGNEQFF. CDR3 DNA: TGTGCCAGCAGCGTCTACACTAGCGGGGTGGGCAATGAGCAGTTCTTC.

The CDR3 DNA sequence: TGTGCCAGCGGGAAGGGGGACTTTAACTACAATGAGCAGTTCTTC. Translating gives CASGKGDFNYNEQFF. The rearrangement uses TRBV2 and TRBJ2-1, with D tentatively TRBD1 or TRBD2 (6 bases each). Germline CDR1 and CDR2: SNHLY and FYNNEI. The CDR3 is 15 amino acids. The germline V and J ends were trimmed by 8 bases and 3 bases, with 17 bases remaining between them.

This clonotype showed up just a few times. The V call is TRBV3-1, the J call TRBJ1-2; D unclear. The CDR3 spans 12 residues. With 8 bases removed from V and 8 bases from J, the gap between germline ends came to 15 bases. Germline CDR1 LGHDT, CDR2 YNNKEL (reference sequence). The CDR3 protein is CASARAGGGYTF. For the CDR3, the DNA is TGTGCCAGCGCCAGAGCGGGCGGCGGCTACACCTTC.